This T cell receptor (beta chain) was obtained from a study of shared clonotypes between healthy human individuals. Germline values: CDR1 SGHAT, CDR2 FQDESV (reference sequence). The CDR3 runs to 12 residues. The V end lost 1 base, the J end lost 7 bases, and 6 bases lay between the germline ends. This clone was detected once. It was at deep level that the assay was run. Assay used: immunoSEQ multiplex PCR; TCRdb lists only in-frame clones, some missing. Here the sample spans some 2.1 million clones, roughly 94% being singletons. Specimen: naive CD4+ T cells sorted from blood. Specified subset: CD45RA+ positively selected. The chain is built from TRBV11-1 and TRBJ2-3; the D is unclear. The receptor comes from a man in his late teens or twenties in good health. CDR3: CASSLGGNTQYF. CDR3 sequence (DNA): TGTGCCAGCAGCTTAGGGGGTAATACGCAGTATTTT.